Sequencing of this T cell receptor (beta chain) was carried out in a study of blood T cell repertoires in COVID-19. For the study at large: Italy, Spain and the United States were the sources of the convalescent and acute COVID-19 samples. In each case, the material was cDNA or gDNA derived from T cells, B-cell-depleted T cells, or PBMCs.

Original handling: Reference gene primer amplification yielded estimated nucleated cell counts. Some clones are missing from TCRdb's copy, which holds only in-frame ones; the method was immunoSEQ multiplex PCR. That table is the source of V, J and clone size, and D and trimming were worked out from the DNA. The table shows some 200,000 clones, with 80% to 90% occurring only once. J lost 10 bases, V lost 3 bases, and 4 bases had no gene match. This CDR3 comprises 14 residues. Germline loops: CDR1 SGHDT, CDR2 YYEEEE. J is TRBJ2-2 and V is TRBV5-6; 12 bases agree with TRBD1. Sequencing was performed on peripheral blood. The sequence derives from a woman aged 40-49 years who had recovered from COVID-19. The CDR3 reads CASSWDRGQAELFF. In DNA, the CDR3 is TGTGCCAGCAGCTGGGACAGGGGGCAGGCGGAGCTGTTTTTT.